The clone carrying this T cell receptor beta chain was counted once. This record comes from a study of shared clonotypes between healthy human individuals. Repertoires were generated with immunoSEQ multiplex PCR, while TCRdb's copy carries only in-frame clones and drops some. The sample comprises around 2,000,000 clones, approximately 95% of which are singletons, and about 0.13% rests with the top ten. Sequenced: naive CD4+ T cells sorted from blood. Subset specified: CD45RA+ positively selected. This clonotype originated in a man younger than 30 in good health.

CDR3 sequence: CASSSMTGNTEAFF. The DNA of the CDR3 is TGTGCCAGCAGCTCTATGACAGGGAACACTGAAGCTTTCTTT. The rearrangement links TRBV5-4 to TRBJ1-1, with D perhaps TRBD1 (6 bases). Germline V lookup: CDR1 SGHNT, CDR2 YYREEE (reference sequence). V dropped 3 bases and J dropped 1 base, with 10 bases sitting between them. CDR3 length: 14 amino acids.